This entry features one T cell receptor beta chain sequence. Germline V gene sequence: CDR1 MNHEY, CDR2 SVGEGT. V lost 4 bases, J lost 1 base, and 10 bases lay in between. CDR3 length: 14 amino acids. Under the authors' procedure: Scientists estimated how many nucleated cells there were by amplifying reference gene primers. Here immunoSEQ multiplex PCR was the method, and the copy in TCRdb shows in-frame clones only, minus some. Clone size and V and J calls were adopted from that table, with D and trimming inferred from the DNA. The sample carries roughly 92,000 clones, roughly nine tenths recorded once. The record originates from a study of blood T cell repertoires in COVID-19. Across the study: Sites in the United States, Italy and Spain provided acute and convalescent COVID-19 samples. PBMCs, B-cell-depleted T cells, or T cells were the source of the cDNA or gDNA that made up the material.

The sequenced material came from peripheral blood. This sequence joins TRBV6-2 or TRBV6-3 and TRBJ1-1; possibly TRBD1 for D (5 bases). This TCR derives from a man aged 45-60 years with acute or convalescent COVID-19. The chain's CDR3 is CASSLPGENTEAFF. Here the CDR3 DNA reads TGTGCCAGCAGTTTACCGGGGGAGAACACTGAAGCTTTCTTT.